The present T cell receptor beta chain was sequenced within a study of CD8+ T cells in alopecia areata. Study-wide background: Oral tofacitinib, 5 to 10 mg twice daily, was given in an open-label trial. Using the percentage of affected scalp area, treated patients' severity was scored.

About this clone itself: What it binds is unknown.

Indicated treatment: oral pan-JAK inhibitor, 5-10 mg twice daily. Extraction and reverse transcription of RNA yielded cDNA as the sequencing template. Profiled with immunoSEQ multiplex PCR; TCRdb holds only in-frame clones, not every one. Of around 210,000 clones in the sample, around 66% are singletons; the top ten hold roughly 4.2%. Findings and caveats of the study: Normal scalp had lower clonality than lesional scalp, with alopecia totalis/universalis lesions showing this most strongly.

This CDR3 is built from 14 residues. Trimming stripped 2 bases from V and 3 bases from J, with 12 bases between. In germline, CDR1 is SQVTM, CDR2 ANQGSEA. The TCR originated in a human donor with alopecia areata. The source was CD4+ T cells sorted from blood, collected at week 4, from a patient treated with tofacitinib. V and J are TRBV29-1 and TRBJ2-3; D might be TRBD1 (6 bases). As DNA, the CDR3 is TGCAGCGTTGAAAGGGTTACAGGGACAGATACGCAGTATTTT. This translates into CSVERVTGTDTQYF.